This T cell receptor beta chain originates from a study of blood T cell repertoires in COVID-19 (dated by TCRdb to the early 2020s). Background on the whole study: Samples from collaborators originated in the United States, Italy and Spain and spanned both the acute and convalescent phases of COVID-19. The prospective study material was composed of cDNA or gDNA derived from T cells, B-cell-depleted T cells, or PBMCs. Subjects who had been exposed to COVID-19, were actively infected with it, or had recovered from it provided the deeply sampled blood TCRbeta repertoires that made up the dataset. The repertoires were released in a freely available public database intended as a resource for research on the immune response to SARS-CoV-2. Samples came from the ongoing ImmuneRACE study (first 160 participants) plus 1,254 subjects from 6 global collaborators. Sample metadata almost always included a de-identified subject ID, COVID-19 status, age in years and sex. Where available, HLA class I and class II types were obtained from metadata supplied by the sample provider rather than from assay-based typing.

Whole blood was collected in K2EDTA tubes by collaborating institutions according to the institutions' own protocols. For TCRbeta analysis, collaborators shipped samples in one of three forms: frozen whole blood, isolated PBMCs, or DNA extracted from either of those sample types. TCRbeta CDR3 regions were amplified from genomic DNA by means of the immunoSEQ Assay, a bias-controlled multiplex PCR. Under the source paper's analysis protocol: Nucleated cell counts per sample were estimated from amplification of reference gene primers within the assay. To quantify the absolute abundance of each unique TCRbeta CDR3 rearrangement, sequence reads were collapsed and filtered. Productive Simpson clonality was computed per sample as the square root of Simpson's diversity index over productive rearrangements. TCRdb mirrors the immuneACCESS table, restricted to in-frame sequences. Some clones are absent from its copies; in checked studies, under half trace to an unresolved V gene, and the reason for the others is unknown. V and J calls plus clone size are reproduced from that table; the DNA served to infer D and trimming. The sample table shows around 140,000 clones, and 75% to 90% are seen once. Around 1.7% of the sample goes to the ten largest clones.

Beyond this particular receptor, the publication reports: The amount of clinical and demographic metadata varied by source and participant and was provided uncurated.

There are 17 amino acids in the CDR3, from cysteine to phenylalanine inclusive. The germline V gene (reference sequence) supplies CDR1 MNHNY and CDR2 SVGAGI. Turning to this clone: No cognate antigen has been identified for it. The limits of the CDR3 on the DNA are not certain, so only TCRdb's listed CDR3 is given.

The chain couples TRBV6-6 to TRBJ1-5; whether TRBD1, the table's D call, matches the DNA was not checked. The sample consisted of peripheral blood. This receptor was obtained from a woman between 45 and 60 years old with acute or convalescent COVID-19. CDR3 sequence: CASSPGQGNIAISPSIF.